The entry below gives a single TCR beta chain sequence along with its context. Its antigen remains unidentified. The naive CD8 fraction comprised CD45RO-negative cells positively selected for CCR7 and excluded terminally differentiated effector memory CD45RA+ cells. Each subset's genomic DNA was split evenly across several immunoSEQ plates. The data were produced by immunoSEQ multiplex PCR, yet TCRdb's version contains in-frame clones alone and is incomplete. The sample records more than 2 million clones, roughly 95% being singletons. This sample was included in a study of shared clonotypes between healthy human individuals. Study context: Every donor yielded three CD4 naive, three CD4 memory, two CD8 naive and one CD8 memory plate.

Findings and caveats of the study: Only blood samples were collected, and tissue repertoires likely differ. The sharing of about 5% of naive CD4 clonotypes was seen across a few donors.

This receptor was obtained from a man between 18 and 35 years old in good health. The sample consisted of naive CD8+ T cells sorted from blood.

In nucleotides, the CDR3 is TGTGCCAGCGCAAGCGGGAGGTTCACCTACGAGCAGTACTTC. Its translation: CASASGRFTYEQYF. The chain combines TRBV2 with TRBJ2-7, with 9 nucleotides matching TRBD2. The germline CDR1 and CDR2 sequences are SNHLY and FYNNEI. This CDR3 has 14 amino acids. V lost 8 bases, J lost 2 bases, and 7 bases stayed unmatched.